This TCR beta chain was recovered during a study of blood T cell repertoires in COVID-19. Looking at the study overall: The United States, Italy and Spain supplied acute and convalescent COVID-19 samples.

Original handling: Counts of nucleated cells, estimated from reference gene primer amplification, were obtained. Repertoires were generated with immunoSEQ multiplex PCR, while TCRdb's copy carries only in-frame clones and drops some. V, J and clone size derive from that table, while D and trimming were established from the DNA sequence. The sample contains roughly 200,000 clones, around 86% of which appear only once. Cohort allocation depended upon clinical history that participants reported. Looked up from germline, CDR1 is LNHDA and CDR2 is SQIVND (reference sequence). The junction had 11 bases not matched to a gene; V was cut back by 4 bases and J by 9 bases. There are 14 residues in the CDR3.

The sequence derives from a woman aged 25 to 45 who had recovered from COVID-19. Sequencing was done on a sample of PBMCs or T cells enriched from blood (not recorded which). This chain joins TRBV19 and TRBJ2-5; 7 bases fit TRBD1. The CDR3 nucleotides are TGTGCCAGTAGTAATGGACACTTCCAGGGGGCCCAGTACTTC. Its translation: CASSNGHFQGAQYF.